This T cell receptor (beta chain) was captured in a study of T cell repertoires in urothelial bladder cancer. J lost 4 bases, V lost 5 bases, and 9 bases had no gene match. CDR1 is SGHTA and CDR2 is FQGNSA in the germline V gene. This CDR3 has 16 residues. General study findings and limits: Urothelial carcinoma specimens: median 5,569 T cells versus more than 25,000 in benign. Carcinoma specimens had median around 2.1% tumor infiltrating lymphocytes, benign approximately 11%.

Concerning this clone itself: Antigen unknown.

Sequencing was performed with immunoSEQ multiplex PCR; in TCRdb, only in-frame clones are kept and a portion is missing. The sample contains approximately 10,000 clones, 58% of which appear only once. The chain combines TRBV7-2 with TRBJ1-1; 11 bases line up with TRBD1. This clonotype was sampled from a human donor with urothelial carcinoma. Sequenced sample: tumor-infiltrating cells from bladder cancer. The CDR3 loop is CASSRTGDRGGTEAFF. The CDR3 bases are TGTGCCAGCAGCCGCACTGGGGACAGGGGGGGCACTGAAGCTTTCTTT.